This TCR beta chain was sequenced during a study of immune evolution from preneoplasia to lung adenocarcinoma. Overall study: HLA loss of heterozygosity: approximately 7.5% AIS, about 15% MIA, over 25% ADC, none AAH. Whole-study findings and limits: Later-stage lesions seemingly showed higher T cell density and diversity than normal lung. KRAS-mutant nodules had the highest T cell clonality.

Trimming took off 0 bases at V and 0 bases at J, with 6 bases between the two ends. CDR1 and CDR2 (germline): MNHNS, SASEGT. The CDR3 loop spans 15 amino acids. Profiled with immunoSEQ multiplex PCR; TCRdb holds only in-frame clones, not every one. The sample has around 4,000 clones; around nine tenths are singletons. In the case of this clone: Its specificity is not known.

Premalignant or tumor cells were enriched by macro-dissection after pathologic assessment. The sample consisted of FFPE minimally invasive lung adenocarcinoma tissue. The chain has TRBV6-1 and TRBJ2-1, with D perhaps matching TRBD2 (6 bases). The receptor was isolated from an older donor with lung adenocarcinoma. The CDR3 DNA reads as TGTGCCAGCAGTGAAGCAGCGGGCTCCTACAATGAGCAGTTCTTC. Its translation is CASSEAAGSYNEQFF.